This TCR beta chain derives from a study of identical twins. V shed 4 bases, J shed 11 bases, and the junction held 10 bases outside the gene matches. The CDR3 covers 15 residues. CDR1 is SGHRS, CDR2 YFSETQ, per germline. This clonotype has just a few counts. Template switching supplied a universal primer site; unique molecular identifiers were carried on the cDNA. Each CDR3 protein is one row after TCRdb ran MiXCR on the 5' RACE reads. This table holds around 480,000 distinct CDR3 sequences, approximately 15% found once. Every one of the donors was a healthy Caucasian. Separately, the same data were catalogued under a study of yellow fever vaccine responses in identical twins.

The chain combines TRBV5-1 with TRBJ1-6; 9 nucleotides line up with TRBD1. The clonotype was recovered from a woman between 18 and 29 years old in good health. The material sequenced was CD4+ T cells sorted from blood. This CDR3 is CASSRDRDSGAPLHF. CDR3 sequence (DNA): TGCGCCAGCAGCCGGGACAGGGACAGTGGGGCACCCCTCCACTTT.